These T cell receptor beta chains were read from a single sample in a study of a mutant IDH1 vaccine in newly diagnosed glioma. Data came from immunoSEQ multiplex PCR; TCRdb stores just in-frame clones and leaves some out. The data hold tens of thousands of clones, with approximately 90% observed a single time. Source: PBMCs, taken from a glioma patient treated with radiotherapy, temozolomide or both. The receptors originated from a man aged 30 to 45 with glioma. Each CDR3 is given with its conserved first and last residue. D genes are given only for firm matches. Size tells how often a clone was seen (once, few, many) or the class of an expanded clone, and some rows leave it out.

D: -; J: TRBJ2-3; V: TRBV18; size: -; CDR3: CATSPLGTTDTQYF; DNA: TGTGCCACCTCACCACTAGGAACCACAGATACGCAGTATTTT
D: -; J: TRBJ2-7; V: TRBV5-1; size: -; CDR3: CASSSMTDSYEQYF; DNA: TGCGCCAGCAGCTCCATGACAGACTCCTACGAGCAGTACTTC
D: -; J: TRBJ2-7; V: TRBV2; size: -; CDR3: CASSDPSTGGNYEQYF; DNA: TGTGCCAGCAGTGATCCCTCAACCGGCGGCAACTACGAGCAGTACTTC
D: -; J: TRBJ1-1; V: TRBV5-1; size: -; CDR3: CASSLIGVDTEAFF; DNA: TGCGCCAGCAGCTTGATCGGGGTTGACACTGAAGCTTTCTTT
D: TRBD1; J: TRBJ2-1; V: TRBV11-2; size: -; CDR3: CASTLGTVNEQFF; DNA: TGTGCCAGCACCTTAGGGACAGTCAATGAGCAGTTCTTC
D: -; J: TRBJ2-7; V: TRBV27; size: few; CDR3: CASSLFVSYEQYF; DNA: TGTGCCAGCAGTTTATTCGTATCCTACGAGCAGTACTTC
D: TRBD1; J: TRBJ2-2; V: TRBV12-5; size: -; CDR3: CASGLRTGGTGELFF; DNA: TGTGCTAGTGGTCTCCGGACAGGAGGCACCGGGGAGCTGTTTTTT
D: -; J: TRBJ1-2; V: TRBV10-2; size: -; CDR3: CASSDYKEINYGYTF; DNA: TGCGCCAGCAGTGATTATAAAGAGATTAACTATGGCTACACCTTC
D: TRBD2; J: TRBJ2-3; V: TRBV19; size: -; CDR3: CASSPTSGSFATDTQYF; DNA: TGTGCCAGTAGTCCCACTAGCGGGAGCTTTGCCACAGATACGCAGTATTTT
D: -; J: TRBJ1-3; V: TRBV6-5; size: -; CDR3: CASSYSDMRFGNTIYF; DNA: TGTGCCAGCAGTTACTCGGACATGAGGTTCGGAAACACCATATATTTT
D: TRBD2; J: TRBJ2-1; V: TRBV19; size: -; CDR3: CASSSGLNIEQFF; DNA: TGTGCCAGTAGTTCGGGACTAAATATTGAGCAGTTCTTC
D: -; J: TRBJ1-5; V: TRBV4-2; size: -; CDR3: CASSQDPGTSNQPQHF; DNA: TGTGCCAGCAGCCAAGATCCAGGGACGAGCAATCAGCCCCAGCATTTT
D: -; J: TRBJ2-4; V: TRBV4-1; size: -; CDR3: CASSQDLDIQYF; DNA: TGCGCCAGCAGCCAAGATCTTGACATTCAGTACTTC
D: -; J: TRBJ2-1; V: TRBV27; size: -; CDR3: CASSSTGLNEQFF; DNA: TGTGCCAGCAGTTCTACAGGGCTCAATGAGCAGTTCTTC
D: -; J: TRBJ1-1; V: TRBV5-1; size: -; CDR3: CASSLGGDQTEAFF; DNA: TGCGCCAGCAGCTTGGGAGGGGATCAGACTGAAGCTTTCTTT
D: -; J: TRBJ2-7; V: TRBV20-1; size: -; CDR3: CSARGIYEQYF; DNA: TGCAGTGCTAGAGGCATATACGAGCAGTACTTC
D: -; J: TRBJ1-2; V: TRBV6-4; size: -; CDR3: CASSDSRQTKNYGYTF; DNA: TGTGCCAGCAGTGACTCGAGACAGACCAAGAACTATGGCTACACCTTC
D: TRBD1; J: TRBJ2-7; V: TRBV7-9; size: -; CDR3: CASSFPGQGDYEQYF; DNA: TGTGCCAGCAGCTTCCCGGGACAGGGGGACTACGAGCAGTACTTC
D: -; J: TRBJ1-5; V: TRBV27; size: -; CDR3: CASRTGKGVSNQPQHF; DNA: TGTGCCAGCAGAACAGGGAAGGGGGTGAGCAATCAGCCCCAGCATTTT
D: -; J: TRBJ2-7; V: TRBV5-1; size: -; CDR3: CASSLGWQGSYEQYF; DNA: TGCGCCAGCAGCTTGGGTTGGCAGGGCAGCTACGAGCAGTACTTC
D: TRBD2; J: TRBJ2-2; V: TRBV6-5; size: -; CDR3: CASSFLAGGWELFF; DNA: TGTGCCAGCAGTTTTCTAGCGGGAGGATGGGAGCTGTTTTTT
D: -; J: TRBJ1-1; V: TRBV18; size: -; CDR3: CASSRKDDTEAFF; DNA: TGTGCCAGCTCACGTAAGGATGACACTGAAGCTTTCTTT
D: TRBD1; J: TRBJ2-1; V: TRBV6-1; size: -; CDR3: CASRDPGQGGDEQFF; DNA: TGTGCCAGCAGGGACCCGGGACAGGGTGGCGATGAGCAGTTCTTC
D: TRBD2; J: TRBJ2-3; V: TRBV5-1; size: -; CDR3: CASSFSSGTSGRASTDTQYF; DNA: TGCGCCAGCAGCTTCTCCTCCGGGACTAGCGGGAGGGCCTCTACCGATACGCAGTATTTT
D: -; J: TRBJ2-5; V: TRBV7-9; size: -; CDR3: CASSPAETQYF; DNA: TGTGCCAGCAGCCCCGCTGAGACCCAGTACTTC
D: -; J: TRBJ1-3; V: TRBV6-1; size: -; CDR3: CATRRGGAGGDTIYF; DNA: TGTGCCACCCGTCGCGGGGGCGCAGGTGGGGACACCATATATTTT
D: -; J: TRBJ2-5; V: TRBV5-1; size: once; CDR3: CASSTPYEETQYF; DNA: TGCGCCAGCAGCACCCCATACGAGGAGACCCAGTACTTC
D: -; J: TRBJ1-6; V: TRBV5-1; size: once; CDR3: CASSVIGGGSPLHF; DNA: TGCGCCAGCAGCGTTATCGGGGGTGGTTCACCCCTCCACTTT
D: -; J: TRBJ1-1; V: TRBV23-1; size: -; CDR3: CASSQSFWKGSNTEAFF; DNA: TGCGCCAGCAGTCAATCGTTCTGGAAAGGGTCGAACACTGAAGCTTTCTTT
D: TRBD2; J: TRBJ2-5; V: TRBV27; size: -; CDR3: CASSLGRAETQYF; DNA: TGTGCCAGCAGCCTAGGGAGGGCAGAGACCCAGTACTTC
D: -; J: TRBJ1-2; V: TRBV5-1; size: -; CDR3: CASSFDYGYTF; DNA: TGCGCCAGCAGTTTCGACTATGGCTACACCTTC
D: TRBD1; J: TRBJ1-2; V: TRBV19; size: -; CDR3: CASSPRTGANYGYTF; DNA: TGTGCCAGTAGTCCGAGGACAGGAGCTAACTATGGCTACACCTTC
D: TRBD2; J: TRBJ2-7; V: TRBV27; size: -; CDR3: CASSSSGTNLYEQYF; DNA: TGTGCCAGCAGTTCCTCCGGGACTAACCTCTACGAGCAGTACTTC
D: -; J: TRBJ2-2; V: TRBV9; size: -; CDR3: CASSVAYTGELFF; DNA: TGTGCCAGCAGCGTAGCGTACACCGGGGAGCTGTTTTTT
D: TRBD2; J: TRBJ2-1; V: TRBV7-9; size: -; CDR3: CASSLALVVAGYNEQFF; DNA: TGTGCCAGCAGCTTAGCGCTAGTAGTAGCGGGGTACAATGAGCAGTTCTTC
D: -; J: TRBJ1-1; V: TRBV14; size: -; CDR3: CASQQIATEAFF; DNA: TGTGCCAGCCAACAGATTGCCACTGAAGCTTTCTTT
D: -; J: TRBJ1-2; V: TRBV9; size: few; CDR3: CASSVGPVNYGYTF; DNA: TGTGCCAGCAGCGTCGGACCGGTTAACTATGGCTACACCTTC
D: -; J: TRBJ2-1; V: TRBV7-2; size: -; CDR3: CASSKEAALGSYNEQFF; DNA: TGTGCCAGCAGCAAAGAGGCGGCCCTGGGCTCCTACAATGAGCAGTTCTTC
D: -; J: TRBJ1-2; V: TRBV25-1; size: -; CDR3: CASSEWGRANYGYTF; DNA: TGTGCCAGCAGTGAATGGGGCAGGGCTAACTATGGCTACACCTTC
D: TRBD1; J: TRBJ2-7; V: TRBV14; size: -; CDR3: CASSQDFWDREEAESSYEQYF; DNA: TGTGCCAGCAGCCAAGATTTTTGGGACAGGGAGGAAGCGGAGAGCTCCTACGAGCAGTACTTC
D: TRBD2; J: TRBJ2-1; V: TRBV6-1; size: -; CDR3: CASSGRPGLLYNEQFF; DNA: TGTGCCAGCAGTGGGAGACCGGGACTACTCTACAATGAGCAGTTCTTC
D: -; J: TRBJ2-2; V: TRBV27; size: -; CDR3: CASSSYPNTGELFF; DNA: TGTGCCAGCAGTTCCTACCCGAACACCGGGGAGCTGTTTTTT
D: -; J: TRBJ2-5; V: TRBV5-1; size: -; CDR3: CASSSQETQYF; DNA: TGCGCCAGCAGCTCTCAAGAGACCCAGTACTTC
D: -; J: TRBJ1-2; V: TRBV5-1; size: -; CDR3: CAAGSGGSNYGYTF; DNA: TGCGCCGCCGGGTCTGGGGGATCTAACTATGGCTACACCTTC
D: -; J: TRBJ1-1; V: TRBV7-9; size: -; CDR3: CASSFSGQNTEAFF; DNA: TGTGCCAGCAGCTTCTCAGGGCAGAACACTGAAGCTTTCTTT
D: TRBD2; J: TRBJ2-3; V: TRBV14; size: -; CDR3: CASSLLAGGTQYF; DNA: TGTGCCAGCAGCCTCTTAGCGGGAGGTACGCAGTATTTT